The source of this T cell receptor beta chain is a study of T cell responses to AZD1222 COVID-19 vaccine. About this clone itself: Its target is unknown.

Study-level results: Repertoire sampling happened only post peak T cell response. Targeting of unmutated variant regions was reportedly seen in nearly half of spike-specific TCRs. Donors were largely white British and mainly female; clonal diversity was possibly underestimated.

The length of the CDR3 is 16 residues. Germline lookup yields CDR1 MNHNS and CDR2 SASEGT. V was trimmed by 1 base and J by 0 bases, leaving 10 bases between them. Produced via immunoSEQ multiplex PCR; TCRdb's table is partial and in-frame only. This repertoire shows about 140,000 clones, 90% found once; its top ten account for 3.4%. This specimen was peripheral blood, taken on day 0 of AZD1222 vaccination. The chain combines TRBV6-1 with TRBJ1-3; D is unresolved. The source is an adult in good health. The CDR3, as DNA: TGTGCCAGCAGTGAAGGCTCAGGTCACTCTGGAAACACCATATATTTT. Translating it yields CASSEGSGHSGNTIYF.